This record concerns one T cell receptor (beta chain) sequence. What it binds is unknown. Germline V CDR1 and CDR2: SGHAT, FQNNGV. The CDR3 contains 15 residues. V was trimmed by 5 bases and J by 5 bases, leaving 18 bases between them. PCR employed 60 Vbeta and 13 Jbeta primers. Sequenced by immunoSEQ multiplex PCR; TCRdb stores in-frame clones only, minus some. The sample has about 170,000 clones; around 85% are singletons. These data originate in a study of cytomegalovirus exposure and HLA in healthy donors. Study conclusions and caveats: CMV serostatus was the sole immune exposure information available.

Sample: PBMCs. The TCR comes from a male donor in good health and CMV-seronegative. The V call is TRBV11-2, the J call TRBJ1-2; D is perhaps TRBD1 (6 bases). Written as DNA, the CDR3 is TGTGCCAGCAGCGTAGGCAGGGGCGGGGGATATGGCTACACCTTC. It specifies CASSVGRGGGYGYTF.